Listed below are T cell receptor beta chains from one sample, sequenced in a study of shared clonotypes between healthy human individuals. Only in-frame clones appear in the TCRdb table, and some are missing; sequencing was by immunoSEQ multiplex PCR. The profile shows more than 2 million clones, around 95% of them singletons. The sequencing sample was made of naive CD4+ T cells sorted from blood. The receptors originated from a man aged 18 to 30 in good health. The CDR3 runs from the conserved cysteine through the conserved F or W. D genes are given only for firm matches. Where a row states a size, it is once, few, many or the class of an expanded clone; other rows omit it.

CDR3aa: CASSIGQGPNAFF; CDR3nt: TGTGCCAGTAGTATAGGACAGGGGCCAAACGCTTTCTTT; v_gene: TRBV19; abundance: -; d_gene: TRBD1; j_gene: TRBJ1-1
CDR3aa: CASSPGQSPSHLQAFF; CDR3nt: TGTGCCAGCAGCCCGGGACAGAGTCCTTCTCACCTCCAAGCTTTCTTT; v_gene: TRBV2; abundance: -; d_gene: TRBD1; j_gene: TRBJ1-1
CDR3aa: CASSPRGRDYNEQFF; CDR3nt: TGTGCCAGCAGCCCTCGAGGCAGGGACTACAATGAGCAGTTCTTC; v_gene: TRBV6-5; abundance: -; d_gene: -; j_gene: TRBJ2-1
CDR3aa: CASSTTGGNYEQYF; CDR3nt: TGCGCCAGCAGCACGACAGGAGGCAACTACGAGCAGTACTTC; v_gene: TRBV5-1; abundance: -; d_gene: -; j_gene: TRBJ2-7
CDR3aa: CASSRFQGETEAFF; CDR3nt: TGTGCCAGCAGTCGATTCCAGGGGGAAACTGAAGCTTTCTTT; v_gene: TRBV7-2; abundance: -; d_gene: TRBD1; j_gene: TRBJ1-1
CDR3aa: CASSYSDLLTDTQYF; CDR3nt: TGTGCCAGCAGTTACTCGGACCTACTCACAGATACGCAGTATTTT; v_gene: TRBV6-7; abundance: -; d_gene: -; j_gene: TRBJ2-3
CDR3aa: CASTIGTGNQPQHF; CDR3nt: TGTGCCAGCACAATCGGGACAGGGAATCAGCCCCAGCATTTT; v_gene: TRBV10-3; abundance: -; d_gene: TRBD1; j_gene: TRBJ1-5
CDR3aa: CASSLAPPSSYNSPLHF; CDR3nt: TGTGCCAGCAGCTTGGCCCCGCCTAGCTCCTATAATTCACCCCTCCACTTT; v_gene: TRBV5-4; abundance: -; d_gene: -; j_gene: TRBJ1-6
CDR3aa: CASSAHPGTEAFF; CDR3nt: TGTGCCAGCAGCGCTCACCCGGGAACTGAAGCTTTCTTT; v_gene: TRBV9; abundance: -; d_gene: -; j_gene: TRBJ1-1
CDR3aa: CASSYSGGRETQYF; CDR3nt: TGCGCCAGCAGCTATTCGGGCGGGAGGGAGACCCAGTACTTC; v_gene: TRBV5-1; abundance: once; d_gene: TRBD2; j_gene: TRBJ2-5
CDR3aa: CASKVGGRSPLHF; CDR3nt: TGTGCCAGCAAAGTGGGCGGTCGGTCACCCCTCCACTTT; v_gene: TRBV28; abundance: -; d_gene: -; j_gene: TRBJ1-6
CDR3aa: CASRDKDRLPTLYGYTF; CDR3nt: TGTGCCAGCAGAGATAAGGACAGGCTCCCCACTCTCTATGGCTACACCTTC; v_gene: TRBV2; abundance: -; d_gene: TRBD1; j_gene: TRBJ1-2
CDR3aa: CASSHRMDSFAYEQYF; CDR3nt: TGCGCCAGCAGCCATAGAATGGACAGTTTCGCCTACGAGCAGTACTTC; v_gene: TRBV4-1; abundance: -; d_gene: -; j_gene: TRBJ2-7
CDR3aa: CASSPRSTGELFF; CDR3nt: TGTGCCAGCAGCCCAAGATCGACCGGGGAGCTGTTTTTT; v_gene: TRBV2; abundance: once; d_gene: -; j_gene: TRBJ2-2
CDR3aa: CASSSTSSSYEQYF; CDR3nt: TGTGCCAGTAGTTCGACCAGTTCCTCCTACGAGCAGTACTTC; v_gene: TRBV19; abundance: -; d_gene: -; j_gene: TRBJ2-7
CDR3aa: CASSPWGQDYGYTF; CDR3nt: TGTGCCAGCTCCCCCTGGGGGCAGGACTATGGCTACACCTTC; v_gene: TRBV18; abundance: -; d_gene: -; j_gene: TRBJ1-2
CDR3aa: CASSSRYEQYF; CDR3nt: TGTGCCAGCAGTTCTCGGTACGAGCAGTACTTC; v_gene: TRBV27; abundance: once; d_gene: -; j_gene: TRBJ2-7
CDR3aa: CASSFANPGQGRHGYTF; CDR3nt: TGTGCCAGCAGCTTCGCCAATCCGGGACAGGGGAGGCATGGCTACACCTTC; v_gene: TRBV7-8; abundance: -; d_gene: TRBD1; j_gene: TRBJ1-2
CDR3aa: CASSFVGELFF; CDR3nt: TGTGCCAGCAGCTTCGTGGGGGAGCTGTTTTTT; v_gene: TRBV7-2; abundance: -; d_gene: -; j_gene: TRBJ2-2
CDR3aa: CASSLIAANTGELFF; CDR3nt: TGTGCCAGCAGCTTGATTGCAGCGAACACCGGGGAGCTGTTTTTT; v_gene: TRBV7-2; abundance: -; d_gene: -; j_gene: TRBJ2-2
CDR3aa: CAISEVESETQYF; CDR3nt: TGTGCCATCAGTGAGGTGGAGTCAGAGACCCAGTACTTC; v_gene: TRBV10-3; abundance: -; d_gene: -; j_gene: TRBJ2-5
CDR3aa: CSVSRDFYGYTF; CDR3nt: TGCAGCGTGTCCCGGGACTTCTATGGCTACACCTTC; v_gene: TRBV29-1; abundance: -; d_gene: -; j_gene: TRBJ1-2
CDR3aa: CASSPPAEGTDTQYF; CDR3nt: TGTGCCAGCAGCCCCCCGGCTGAGGGGACAGATACGCAGTATTTT; v_gene: TRBV6-6; abundance: -; d_gene: -; j_gene: TRBJ2-3